The rows below give T cell receptor beta chains drawn from one sample of a study of T-cell memory formation after mild COVID-19. TCRdb processed the 5' RACE reads anew with MiXCR; each CDR3 protein has one entry. Among roughly 260,000 distinct CDR3 sequences, roughly 17% were seen once, and the ten largest hold approximately 3.4%. The sequenced material came from PBMCs or a T cell subset sorted from them (not recorded which). The receptors come from a man between 18 and 35 years old who had mild COVID-19 (a few samples of this study predate the infection). Cell type and time point are not known. CDR3s leave out the opening cysteine and the closing phenylalanine or tryptophan. Each record gives: J gene, CDR3 length, clone size, V gene, CDR3 protein. Rows give clone size only sometimes, using once, few, many, or a class for an expanded clone.

j_call: TRBJ1-3
cdr3_length: 10
clone_size: NA
v_call: TRBV30
cdr3_aa: AWSVVRTTIY

j_call: TRBJ2-2
cdr3_length: 12
clone_size: few
v_call: TRBV5-1
cdr3_aa: ASSLVITAGELF

j_call: TRBJ2-3
cdr3_length: 12
clone_size: NA
v_call: TRBV6-2/TRBV6-3
cdr3_aa: ASEDGGGEDTQY

j_call: TRBJ1-3
cdr3_length: 9
clone_size: few
v_call: TRBV6-5
cdr3_aa: ASSNGNTIY

j_call: TRBJ2-5
cdr3_length: 11
clone_size: NA
v_call: TRBV2
cdr3_aa: ASSVREAETQY

j_call: TRBJ1-6
cdr3_length: 10
clone_size: NA
v_call: TRBV20-1
cdr3_aa: SAVNRGSPLH

j_call: TRBJ1-1
cdr3_length: 11
clone_size: NA
v_call: TRBV6-2/TRBV6-3
cdr3_aa: ASSGTFNTEAF

j_call: TRBJ2-3
cdr3_length: 10
clone_size: few
v_call: TRBV7-2
cdr3_aa: ASSPHRDTQY

j_call: TRBJ2-1
cdr3_length: 12
clone_size: NA
v_call: TRBV4-2
cdr3_aa: ASSPVLAGNEQF

j_call: TRBJ1-5
cdr3_length: 13
clone_size: few
v_call: TRBV6-6
cdr3_aa: ASIRDAGSNQPQH

j_call: TRBJ1-1
cdr3_length: 11
clone_size: few
v_call: TRBV7-9
cdr3_aa: ASSFSEDTEAF

j_call: TRBJ2-1
cdr3_length: 10
clone_size: few
v_call: TRBV12-3/TRBV12-4
cdr3_aa: ASRSGRNEQF

j_call: TRBJ2-5
cdr3_length: 12
clone_size: few
v_call: TRBV15
cdr3_aa: ATSRGLSQETQY

j_call: TRBJ2-5
cdr3_length: 12
clone_size: NA
v_call: TRBV20-1
cdr3_aa: SVPERVLGETQY

j_call: TRBJ2-3
cdr3_length: 15
clone_size: few
v_call: TRBV5-6
cdr3_aa: ASSSWSRRGGLYTQY

j_call: TRBJ1-1
cdr3_length: 12
clone_size: few
v_call: TRBV5-5
cdr3_aa: ASSLQGPSVEAF

j_call: TRBJ1-3
cdr3_length: 11
clone_size: NA
v_call: TRBV20-1
cdr3_aa: SAREGVGNTIY

j_call: TRBJ1-6
cdr3_length: 9
clone_size: many
v_call: TRBV4-1
cdr3_aa: ASSQLGPLH

j_call: TRBJ2-2
cdr3_length: 12
clone_size: few
v_call: TRBV6-2/TRBV6-3
cdr3_aa: ASSYSQYTGELF

j_call: TRBJ2-7
cdr3_length: 13
clone_size: few
v_call: TRBV10-3
cdr3_aa: AISERAQKTYEQY

j_call: TRBJ1-2
cdr3_length: 13
clone_size: few
v_call: TRBV4-1
cdr3_aa: ASSHLPDGYYGYT

j_call: TRBJ2-3
cdr3_length: 13
clone_size: NA
v_call: TRBV9
cdr3_aa: ASSVGGFGTDTQY

j_call: TRBJ2-1
cdr3_length: 13
clone_size: few
v_call: TRBV20-1
cdr3_aa: SARDQAGLYNEQF

j_call: TRBJ2-1
cdr3_length: 13
clone_size: NA
v_call: TRBV6-2/TRBV6-3
cdr3_aa: ASSRPGLAGAEQF

j_call: TRBJ1-6
cdr3_length: 15
clone_size: NA
v_call: TRBV6-2/TRBV6-3
cdr3_aa: ASASGYGSSYNSPLH

j_call: TRBJ1-5
cdr3_length: 13
clone_size: few
v_call: TRBV7-2
cdr3_aa: ASSPPQGAGQPQH

j_call: TRBJ1-1
cdr3_length: 9
clone_size: many
v_call: TRBV7-9
cdr3_aa: ASSPDRDAF

j_call: TRBJ1-1
cdr3_length: 10
clone_size: few
v_call: TRBV15
cdr3_aa: ATSGRNTEAF

j_call: TRBJ1-2
cdr3_length: 14
clone_size: few
v_call: TRBV7-2
cdr3_aa: ASSLLDSGGFYGYT

j_call: TRBJ1-5
cdr3_length: 12
clone_size: few
v_call: TRBV24-1
cdr3_aa: ATSGRGWGQPQH

j_call: TRBJ1-5
cdr3_length: 15
clone_size: few
v_call: TRBV15
cdr3_aa: ATSRVYLGASNQPQH

j_call: TRBJ2-3
cdr3_length: 16
clone_size: NA
v_call: TRBV3-2
cdr3_aa: ASSPHCYTGAFTDTQY

j_call: TRBJ2-3
cdr3_length: 14
clone_size: NA
v_call: TRBV6-2/TRBV6-3
cdr3_aa: ASSYGRTPSTDTQY

j_call: TRBJ2-2
cdr3_length: 12
clone_size: few
v_call: TRBV20-1
cdr3_aa: SARSGGITGELF

j_call: TRBJ1-1
cdr3_length: 11
clone_size: few
v_call: TRBV4-1
cdr3_aa: ASSQDRWTGAF

j_call: TRBJ2-5
cdr3_length: 14
clone_size: few
v_call: TRBV24-1
cdr3_aa: ATSPSGQGTGETQY

j_call: TRBJ1-2
cdr3_length: 13
clone_size: few
v_call: TRBV4-2
cdr3_aa: ASSQRGQGDYGYT

j_call: TRBJ1-1
cdr3_length: 15
clone_size: NA
v_call: TRBV18
cdr3_aa: ASSPPSVGIPNTEAF

j_call: TRBJ2-3
cdr3_length: 13
clone_size: NA
v_call: TRBV9
cdr3_aa: ASSTRTSGSDTQY

j_call: TRBJ1-5
cdr3_length: 12
clone_size: few
v_call: TRBV11-2
cdr3_aa: ASSLRSGNQPQH

j_call: TRBJ1-5
cdr3_length: 12
clone_size: NA
v_call: TRBV12-5
cdr3_aa: ASGYRLGNQPQH

j_call: TRBJ2-5
cdr3_length: 15
clone_size: NA
v_call: TRBV4-3
cdr3_aa: ASSQVGRGGGVETQY

j_call: TRBJ2-1
cdr3_length: 13
clone_size: many
v_call: TRBV5-1
cdr3_aa: ATAIELYSGNEQF

j_call: TRBJ2-1
cdr3_length: 16
clone_size: NA
v_call: TRBV7-9
cdr3_aa: ASSLGLVAGVTYNEQF

j_call: TRBJ2-3
cdr3_length: 12
clone_size: many
v_call: TRBV5-1
cdr3_aa: ASSLAPGTDTQY

j_call: TRBJ2-5
cdr3_length: 11
clone_size: few
v_call: TRBV30
cdr3_aa: AWTSGVGETQY

j_call: TRBJ2-5
cdr3_length: 12
clone_size: NA
v_call: TRBV12-3/TRBV12-4
cdr3_aa: ASSGATPAETQY

j_call: TRBJ1-2
cdr3_length: 13
clone_size: many
v_call: TRBV4-3
cdr3_aa: ASSQEGRGYNGYT

j_call: TRBJ1-1
cdr3_length: 12
clone_size: few
v_call: TRBV5-5
cdr3_aa: ASSIGRSDTEAF

j_call: TRBJ1-2
cdr3_length: 13
clone_size: NA
v_call: TRBV4-1
cdr3_aa: ASSQGSLGNYGYT

j_call: TRBJ2-1
cdr3_length: 14
clone_size: few
v_call: TRBV20-1
cdr3_aa: SAPGTSGGTYNEQF

j_call: TRBJ1-5
cdr3_length: 11
clone_size: NA
v_call: TRBV24-1
cdr3_aa: ATSQTGNQPQH

j_call: TRBJ2-1
cdr3_length: 11
clone_size: few
v_call: TRBV12-3/TRBV12-4
cdr3_aa: ASIYGGINEQF

j_call: TRBJ2-5
cdr3_length: 11
clone_size: NA
v_call: TRBV6-2/TRBV6-3
cdr3_aa: ASSYGGRKTQY

j_call: TRBJ1-1
cdr3_length: 12
clone_size: many
v_call: TRBV12-3/TRBV12-4
cdr3_aa: ASSLALWNTEAF

j_call: TRBJ2-3
cdr3_length: 15
clone_size: NA
v_call: TRBV4-1
cdr3_aa: ASSQDRERGYTDTQY